The TCR beta chain described here comes from a study of blood T cells in healthy people across ages. Alongside a J-beta primer mix, a sample-barcoded 5' primer served in a second PCR lasting about 6 to 11 cycles. TCRdb itself ran the 5' RACE reads through MiXCR, one entry per CDR3 protein. The sample consists of hundreds of thousands of distinct CDR3 sequences, around 36% of them appearing once. The CDR3 has 14 amino acids. The V end was cut by 1 base, the J end by 11 bases, with 17 bases between. CDR1 is LNHNV, CDR2 YYDKDF, per germline (reference sequence). The receptor's source is a man between 18 and 29 years old in good health. The V call is TRBV15, the J call TRBJ2-5; D call uncertain. The sequenced sample consisted of blood. The CDR3 nucleotides read TGTGCCACCAGCAGAGCGACCCCCTCCGATGAGCAGTACTTC. The encoded protein is CATSRATPSDEQYF.